This TCR beta chain stems from a study of T-cell memory formation after mild COVID-19. Study observations and caveats: Contracting CD8+ clones were enriched in EMRA, CD4+ mainly in CM and EM.

In the case of this clonotype: The antigen is not known.

Germline CDR1 and CDR2: SGHRS and YFSETQ. This CDR3 is built from 14 residues. V shed 0 bases and J shed 6 bases, with 10 bases lying between them. Libraries for TCRalpha and TCRbeta carried sample barcodes and unique molecular identifiers via 5'RACE. Each CDR3 protein gets one entry after TCRdb re-called the 5' RACE reads with MiXCR. The data show a few hundred thousand distinct CDR3 sequences, about 20% seen once. The chain links TRBV5-1 to TRBJ1-5; D gene ambiguous. The sequenced sample consisted of PBMCs or a T cell subset sorted from them (not recorded which). This receptor was identified in an adult woman who had mild COVID-19 (a few samples of this study predate the infection). Cell type and time point are not known. CDR3 sequence (DNA): TGCGCCAGCAGCTTGGTCGGGGAGGGTCAGCCCCAGCATTTT. Amino acid sequence: CASSLVGEGQPQHF.